The sequence of this TCR beta chain was determined in a study of T-cell reconstitution after alpha-beta-depleted transplantation in children. Study results and caveats: Elevated TCRbeta diversity at day 60 was traced, in some patients, to surviving recipient T cells and thymic progenitors. Once a year had passed after transplant, T-cell counts and diversity came mostly from newly produced T cells. The origin of alpha-beta T cells about two months after transplant was reportedly several hundred expanded graft clones.

CDR1 SGHVS and CDR2 FNYEAQ come from the germline V gene. This CDR3 is built from 13 residues. This clonotype has only a few counts. Its specificity is unknown. Researchers prepared the TCRbeta library using unique molecular identifiers, the study reports. One entry per CDR3 protein, called by TCRdb with MiXCR from the PCR reads. Of 600,000 to 800,000 distinct CDR3 sequences in the sample, under 15% were seen once. The chain has TRBV7-6 and TRBJ2-3; 9 bases are a match to TRBD1. Sequencing used PBMCs, obtained before TCRalphabeta/CD19-depleted stem cell transplant. The sequence was collected from a girl between 2 and 10 years old with congenital amegakaryocytic thrombocytopenia, due to receive a stem cell transplant. The CDR3 coding sequence is TGTGCGGCGGGACAGGGTCGTACAGATACGCAGTATTTT. This encodes CAAGQGRTDTQYF.